Reported below is one T cell receptor (beta chain). The sample comes from a study of blood T cell repertoires in COVID-19. Study in general: Acute-phase and convalescent COVID-19 samples originated in the United States, Italy and Spain. T cells, B-cell-depleted T cells, or PBMCs supplied cDNA or gDNA.

Germline lookup yields CDR1 MNHNY and CDR2 SVGAGI (reference sequence). This CDR3 has 16 residues. Trimming pared 0 bases from V and 1 base from J, leaving 13 bases between. In the authors' methods: How many nucleated cells were present was estimated from reference gene primer amplification. This table comes from immunoSEQ multiplex PCR, and its TCRdb copy is limited to in-frame clones, with some not included. Clone size and the V and J calls come from that table; the DNA yielded D and trimming. Of hundreds of thousands of clones in the sample, roughly 80% are singletons; the top ten hold about 10%. Sequencing input: peripheral blood. This receptor was taken from an elderly woman with acute or convalescent COVID-19. The rearrangement uses TRBV6-6 and TRBJ2-7, with a tentative D call TRBD2 (5 bases). As DNA, the CDR3 is TGTGCCAGCAGTTACTCGTTTACCGAGGGTTCCTACGAGCAGTACTTC. Translation: CASSYSFTEGSYEQYF.